One T cell receptor (beta chain) is described in this entry. Its antigen target is currently unknown. Base-call qualities are not available, and no considerably larger clone is one nucleotide away. TCRbeta CDR3 regions were amplified from genomic DNA by means of the immunoSEQ Assay, a bias-controlled multiplex PCR. The paper's processing steps were these. The number of nucleated cells in each sample was estimated by amplification of reference gene primers within the assay. To quantify the absolute abundance of each unique TCRbeta CDR3 rearrangement, sequence reads were collapsed and filtered. For each sample, productive Simpson clonality was calculated by taking the square root of Simpson's diversity index across productive rearrangements. The clones in this table, taken by TCRdb from immuneACCESS, are in-frame only. Not every clone is retained; where verified, under half of the shortfall comes from an unresolved V gene, and the cause of the rest is unknown. V and J calls and clone size follow that table, whereas D and trimming were derived from the DNA. For this sample the table gives about 250,000 clones, of which roughly 84% were detected only once. The ten top clones hold 1.5% to 1.9% of the sample.

Including cysteine and phenylalanine, the CDR3 has 14 amino acids. The read is trimmed to its CDR3 DNA, 42 bases read in frame from base 1. Cut back by 8 bases and 4 bases, the V and J ends lie 17 bases apart. For CDR1 and CDR2, the germline V gene lists MRHNA and SNTAGT. Samples from volunteer blood donors who had recovered from COVID-19 were contributed by a second Seattle source. Whole blood was collected in K2EDTA tubes by collaborating institutions according to the institutions' own protocols. For TCRbeta analysis, collaborators shipped samples as frozen whole blood, isolated PBMCs, or DNA extracted from either of those sample types. The data derive from a study of blood T cell repertoires in COVID-19 (dated by TCRdb to 2019 to 2021). Study-level background: The collaborator samples originated in the United States, Italy and Spain and spanned the acute and convalescent phases of COVID-19. The prospective study material was composed of cDNA or gDNA derived from T cells, B-cell-depleted T cells, or PBMCs. Subjects who had been exposed to COVID-19, were actively infected with it, or had recovered from it provided the deeply sampled blood TCRbeta repertoires that made up the dataset. A freely available public database, intended as a resource for researchers studying the immune response to SARS-CoV-2, is where the repertoires were released. Samples came from the ongoing ImmuneRACE study (first 160 participants) plus 1,254 subjects from 6 global collaborators. Nearly every sample came with metadata listing a de-identified subject ID, COVID-19 status, age in years and sex. Where available, HLA class I and class II types were obtained from metadata supplied by the sample provider rather than from assay-based typing. Study-level results and caveats: The amount of clinical and demographic metadata varied by source and participant and was provided uncurated.

Sequenced material: peripheral blood. This receptor was identified in a woman between 40 and 55 years old who had recovered from COVID-19. The sequence joins TRBV6-4 to TRBJ1-1; 6 matching bases give a weak D call of TRBD1. CDR3 protein: CASASDRSSTEAFF. The DNA sequence reads TGTGCCAGCGCCTCTGACAGGAGTAGCACTGAAGCTTTCTTT.